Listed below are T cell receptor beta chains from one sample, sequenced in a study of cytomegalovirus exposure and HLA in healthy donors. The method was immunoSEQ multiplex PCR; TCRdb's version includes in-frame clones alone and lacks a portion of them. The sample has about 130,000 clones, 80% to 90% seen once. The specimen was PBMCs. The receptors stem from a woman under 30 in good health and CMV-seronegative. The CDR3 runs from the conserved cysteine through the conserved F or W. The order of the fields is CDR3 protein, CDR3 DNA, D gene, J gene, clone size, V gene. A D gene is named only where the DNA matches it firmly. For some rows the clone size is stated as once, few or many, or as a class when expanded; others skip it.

CASSLMGFRGPEYQETQYF	TGTGCCAGCAGCTTAATGGGCTTCAGGGGCCCCGAATATCAAGAGACCCAGTACTTC	-	TRBJ2-5	once	TRBV7-3
CASTGGAAKNIQYF	TGTGCCAGCACGGGGGGAGCGGCCAAAAACATTCAGTACTTC	TRBD2	TRBJ2-4	-	TRBV5-6
CASSVGAGMSYEQFF	TGTGCCAGCAGCGTAGGGGCAGGGATGAGCTATGAGCAGTTCTTC	-	TRBJ2-1	-	TRBV9
CASSQAGTGEDEQYF	TGCGCCAGCAGCCAAGCCGGGACAGGGGAGGACGAGCAGTACTTC	TRBD1	TRBJ2-7	-	TRBV4-1
CASSLSSDSPYGYTF	TGTGCCAGCAGTTTATCGTCGGACAGTCCCTATGGCTACACCTTC	-	TRBJ1-2	-	TRBV27
CASSYPPLTDTQYF	TGTGCCAGCAGTTACCCCCCACTCACAGATACGCAGTATTTT	-	TRBJ2-3	once	TRBV6-6
CASRLTGSYEQYF	TGTGCCAGCAGATTAACAGGGTCCTACGAGCAGTACTTC	-	TRBJ2-7	-	TRBV7-2
CASSHFLAHGPNEQFF	TGCGCCAGCAGCCACTTTCTAGCGCACGGGCCAAATGAGCAGTTCTTC	-	TRBJ2-1	-	TRBV4-1
CASAQLPSNTEAFF	TGTGCCAGCGCCCAACTTCCCTCGAACACTGAAGCTTTCTTT	-	TRBJ1-1	-	TRBV13
CASSQGTRTTDTQYF	TGCGCCAGCAGCCAAGGGACTAGGACGACAGATACGCAGTATTTT	TRBD2	TRBJ2-3	-	TRBV4-1
CASSYPSNEQFF	TGTGCCAGCAGCTATCCGTCCAATGAGCAGTTCTTC	-	TRBJ2-1	-	TRBV7-3
CASIDSNTYEQYF	TGTGCCAGCATAGACAGTAATACCTACGAGCAGTACTTC	-	TRBJ2-7	-	TRBV6-1
CASSVGQGTEAFF	TGCGCCAGCAGCGTCGGTCAGGGTACTGAAGCTTTCTTT	-	TRBJ1-1	-	TRBV4-1
CASSLAPGMGNEQFF	TGTGCCAGCAGCTTAGCGCCAGGGATGGGCAATGAGCAGTTCTTC	-	TRBJ2-1	-	TRBV7-2
CASSPLPGQGIVTGELFF	TGTGCCAGCAGCCCACTACCGGGACAGGGAATAGTCACCGGGGAGCTGTTTTTT	TRBD1	TRBJ2-2	-	TRBV9
CASSSPQGGTEAFF	TGTGCCAGCAGCTCCCCTCAGGGGGGCACTGAAGCTTTCTTT	TRBD1	TRBJ1-1	-	TRBV7-9
CASSTGAYGGQGLDGYTF	TGTGCCAGCAGCACGGGGGCCTACGGGGGACAGGGTTTGGATGGCTACACCTTC	TRBD1	TRBJ1-2	-	TRBV7-8
CASSFPGQNTEAFF	TGTGCCAGCAGCTTTCCAGGGCAGAACACTGAAGCTTTCTTT	-	TRBJ1-1	once	TRBV5-4
CSVEGGLGADTQYF	TGCAGCGTTGAGGGGGGGCTAGGGGCAGATACGCAGTATTTT	-	TRBJ2-3	-	TRBV29-1
CASRGQGVGETQYF	TGTGCCAGCAGAGGACAGGGCGTAGGAGAGACCCAGTACTTC	TRBD1	TRBJ2-5	-	TRBV6-1
CATPGLPPNTQYF	TGTGCCACCCCGGGACTCCCCCCCAATACGCAGTATTTT	-	TRBJ2-3	-	TRBV14